The clone carrying this TCR beta chain was recorded only once. The data were produced by immunoSEQ multiplex PCR, yet TCRdb's version contains in-frame clones alone and is incomplete. The sample has 100,000 or so clones; roughly 93% are singletons. The data stem from a study of T cell changes during pregnancy in multiple sclerosis. This CDR3 has 15 amino acids. The J segment lost 5 bases and the V segment lost 3 bases, leaving 9 bases of the junction unmatched. CDR1 and CDR2 from the germline V gene are LNHDA and SQIVND (reference sequence). The sequence derives from a female donor with multiple sclerosis, enrolled in a pregnancy study. This chain uses TRBV19 with TRBJ1-2, with 7 bases that match TRBD1. The source was peripheral blood, collected in the first trimester of pregnancy. The CDR3: CASSISSTGVYGYTF. CDR3 DNA sequence: TGTGCCAGTAGTATCTCGAGCACAGGGGTTTATGGCTACACCTTC.